This T cell receptor beta chain was identified in a study of beta chain features in type 1 diabetes. Findings and caveats of the study: TCRB CDR3s from Type 1 diabetes patients were moderately but significantly shorter in all four CD4+ subsets.

Trimming pared 4 bases from V and 8 bases from J, leaving 7 bases between. The germline V gene has CDR1 MNHNS and CDR2 SASEGT. The CDR3 has 11 amino acids. The authors reverse transcribed all of the isolated RNA, so sequencing captured expressed TCRB transcripts. Sequencing was performed with immunoSEQ multiplex PCR; in TCRdb, only in-frame clones are kept and a portion is missing. The table shows 600,000 to 650,000 clones, with roughly 16% occurring only once. This clone was seen more than once but under ten times. Its cognate antigen is unknown. The chain links TRBV6-1 to TRBJ2-3; no definite D call. The clonotype originates from a man between 18 and 29 years old in good health. The sample comprised naive CD4+ T cells from blood. CDR3 DNA: TGTGCCAGCAGTGTTCCAGGTACGCAGTATTTT. This translates into CASSVPGTQYF.